This T cell receptor beta chain is drawn from a study of OX40 agonist ivuxolimab in advanced cancers. Study background: Dose-escalation subjects each had hepatocellular carcinoma, melanoma, renal cell or head and neck cancer.

On this clone: No antigen is known for it.

At baseline, cycle 4 day 1, and cycle 7 day 1, blood was sampled. Generated by immunoSEQ multiplex PCR, the TCRdb table keeps only in-frame clones and is missing some. The data show tens of thousands of clones, approximately 80% seen once. The CDR3 is 14 residues long. CDR1 and CDR2 (germline): SGDLS, YYNGEE. V lost 1 base and J lost 2, with 10 bases in between. Study-level points and caveats: Relative to CD4+, CD8+ T cells held more expanded clones on average.

The genes are TRBV9 and TRBJ2-7; D may be TRBD2 (5 bases). This specimen was CD4+ or CD8+ T cells sorted from blood, taken in a trial of the OX40 agonist ivuxolimab. This TCR derives from an adult with an advanced solid tumor such as melanoma, head and neck, liver or kidney cancer. The CDR3 coding sequence is TGTGCCAGCAGCGTAAGAGGGAGCCCCTACGAGCAGTACTTC. This codes for CASSVRGSPYEQYF.